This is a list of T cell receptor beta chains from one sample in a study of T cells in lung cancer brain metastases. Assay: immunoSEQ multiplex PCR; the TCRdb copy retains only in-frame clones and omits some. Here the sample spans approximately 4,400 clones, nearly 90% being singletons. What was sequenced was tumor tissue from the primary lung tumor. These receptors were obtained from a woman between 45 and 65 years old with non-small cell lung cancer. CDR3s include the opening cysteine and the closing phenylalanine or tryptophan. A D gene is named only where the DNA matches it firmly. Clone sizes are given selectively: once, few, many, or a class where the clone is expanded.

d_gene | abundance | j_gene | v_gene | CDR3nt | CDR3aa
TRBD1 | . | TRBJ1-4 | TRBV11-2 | TGTGCCAGCAGACAGGGGAGGGGGCGGGTCGGTAATGAAAAACTGTTTTTT | CASRQGRGRVGNEKLFF
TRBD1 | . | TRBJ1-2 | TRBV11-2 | TGTGCCAGCAGCCCCGTCACAGGGGGCGAATACTATGGCTACACCTTC | CASSPVTGGEYYGYTF
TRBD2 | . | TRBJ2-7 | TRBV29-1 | TGCAGTGCGGGGGACTACGAGCAGTACTTC | CSAGDYEQYF
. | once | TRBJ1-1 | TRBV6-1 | TGTGCCAGCAGGGAAAGGGCCGTGACTGAAGCTTTCTTT | CASRERAVTEAFF
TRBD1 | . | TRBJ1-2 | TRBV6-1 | TGTGCCAGCAGTGAAGCGCACAGGGGGAGTAGTGGCTACACCTTC | CASSEAHRGSSGYTF
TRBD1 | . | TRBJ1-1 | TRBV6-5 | TGTGCCAGCACTGTCGCACAGGGGGGTAACACTGAAGCTTTCTTT | CASTVAQGGNTEAFF
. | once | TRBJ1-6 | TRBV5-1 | TGCGCCAGCAGCACCGGCGGACTGTCACCCCTCCACTTT | CASSTGGLSPLHF
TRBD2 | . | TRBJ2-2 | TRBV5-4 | TGTGCCAGCAGCTTGGCCGGACTAGCGGGAGACACCGGGAAGCTGTTTTTT | CASSLAGLAGDTGKLFF
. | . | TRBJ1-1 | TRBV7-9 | TGTGCCAGCAGCTTAGCGACGGGGGCTGGGTATACTGAAGCTTTCTTT | CASSLATGAGYTEAFF
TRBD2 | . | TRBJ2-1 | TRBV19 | TGTGCCAGTAGTACATGGACTAGCGGGATCCCGGGAGGGCAGTTCTTC | CASSTWTSGIPGGQFF
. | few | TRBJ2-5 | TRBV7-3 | TGTGCCAGCAGCCGGACGTTACAAGAGACCCAGTACTTC | CASSRTLQETQYF
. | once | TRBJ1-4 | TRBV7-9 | TGTGCCAGCAGCCTCGGGCCAGGGACAACTAATGAAAAACTGTTTTTT | CASSLGPGTTNEKLFF
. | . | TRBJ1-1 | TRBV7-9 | TGTGCCAGCAGCTTAGAGGGACTGAGCACTGAAGCTTTCTTT | CASSLEGLSTEAFF
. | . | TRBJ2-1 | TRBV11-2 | TGTGCCAGCAGCTTACTAGTTTCTTACAATGAGCAGTTCTTC | CASSLLVSYNEQFF
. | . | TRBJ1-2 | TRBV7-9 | TGTGCCAGCAGCTTCGACCAGGGAGGGGTCTATGGCTACACCTTC | CASSFDQGGVYGYTF
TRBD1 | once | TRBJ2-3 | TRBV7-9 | TGTGCCAGCAGTCCGGGACAGGGGGCACTAGCGACTAGCACAGATACGCAGTATTTT | CASSPGQGALATSTDTQYF
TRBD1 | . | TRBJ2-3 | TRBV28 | TGTGCCAGCAGTCAACAGGGGGTGTGGGATACGCAGTATTTT | CASSQQGVWDTQYF
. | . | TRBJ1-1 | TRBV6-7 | TGTGCCAGCAGTTACGAAACCGGCACTGAAGCTTTCTTT | CASSYETGTEAFF
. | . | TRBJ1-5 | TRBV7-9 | TGTGCCAGCAGCGCGAGCAATCAGCCCCAGCATTTT | CASSASNQPQHF
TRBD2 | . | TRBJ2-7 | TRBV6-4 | TGTGCCAACCTGACCGGGACTAGATACTACGAGCAGTACTTC | CANLTGTRYYEQYF
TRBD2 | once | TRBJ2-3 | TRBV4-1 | TGCGCCAGCAGCAAATTACCCAATCTAGCGGGTTCTAGCACAGATACGCAGTATTTT | CASSKLPNLAGSSTDTQYF
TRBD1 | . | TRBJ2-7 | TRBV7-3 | TGTGCCAGCAGTGCCGGACAGGGGGCCTACGAGCAGTACTTC | CASSAGQGAYEQYF
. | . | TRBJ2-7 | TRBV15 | TGTGCCACCAGCCCCGGCTCCTACGAGCAGTACTTC | CATSPGSYEQYF
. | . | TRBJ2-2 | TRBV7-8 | TGTGCCAGCAGCTCAGGGAGAGTTTTCACCGGGGAGCTGTTTTTT | CASSSGRVFTGELFF
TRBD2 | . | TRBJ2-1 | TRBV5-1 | TGCGCCAGCTCCCCACGAGGGCGGGAGGCCTACAATGAGCAGTTCTTC | CASSPRGREAYNEQFF
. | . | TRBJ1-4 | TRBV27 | TGTGCCAGCAGCCGTTTAGGAGGGCTTGAAAAACTGTTTTTT | CASSRLGGLEKLFF
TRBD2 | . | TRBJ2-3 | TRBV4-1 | TGCGCCAGCAGCCAAAGGAGTTCCGGACTAGCGGGAATGGATACGCAGTATTTT | CASSQRSSGLAGMDTQYF
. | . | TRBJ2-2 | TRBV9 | TGTGCCAGCGAGGCACGTTCGAACACCGGGGAGCTGTTTTTT | CASEARSNTGELFF
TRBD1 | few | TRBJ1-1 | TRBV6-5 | TGTGCCAGCAGGGCAGGGGGATGGAACACTGAAGCTTTCTTT | CASRAGGWNTEAFF
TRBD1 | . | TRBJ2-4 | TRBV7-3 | TGTGCTAGCAGCCCCCGACAGGGTGCCATTCAGTACTTC | CASSPRQGAIQYF
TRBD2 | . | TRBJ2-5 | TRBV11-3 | TGTGCCAGCAGCTTAGGAGGGCTAGCGGGAGGAGGAGAGACCCAGTACTTC | CASSLGGLAGGGETQYF
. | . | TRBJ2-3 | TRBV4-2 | TGTGCCAGCAGCCAAGGTCTAGCGAGCACAGATACGCAGTATTTT | CASSQGLASTDTQYF
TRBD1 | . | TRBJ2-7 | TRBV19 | TGTGCCAGTAGTCCCGGGACAGGGGTCCGCGAGCAGTACTTC | CASSPGTGVREQYF
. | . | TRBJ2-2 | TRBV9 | TGTGCCAGCAGCCCCCATAACACCGGAGAGCTGTTTTTT | CASSPHNTGELFF
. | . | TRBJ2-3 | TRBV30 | TGTGCCTGGAAGGAGCGTAGCACAGATACGCAGTATTTT | CAWKERSTDTQYF
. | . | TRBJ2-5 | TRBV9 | TGTGCCAGCAGCCATCCGGACCACAACCAAGAGACCCAGTACTTC | CASSHPDHNQETQYF
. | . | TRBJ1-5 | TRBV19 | TGTGCCAGTAGTCCCAGGGACAGCAATCAGCCCCAGCATTTT | CASSPRDSNQPQHF
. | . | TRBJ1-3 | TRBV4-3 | TGCGCCAGCAGCCAAGACATTGCGGGGCCCAGCTCTGGAAACACCATATATTTT | CASSQDIAGPSSGNTIYF
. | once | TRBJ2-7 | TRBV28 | TGTGCCAGCAGCGGAAGGGTTCCCCTTGAGCAGTACTTC | CASSGRVPLEQYF
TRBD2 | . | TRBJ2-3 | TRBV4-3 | TGCGCCAGCAGCCAAGATATCGCGGGAGGGCGTCCAGATACGCAGTATTTT | CASSQDIAGGRPDTQYF
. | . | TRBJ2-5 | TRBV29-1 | TGCAGCGTTGGTCAGGGTTACCAAGAGACCCAGTACTTC | CSVGQGYQETQYF
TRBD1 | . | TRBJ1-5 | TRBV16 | TGTGCCAGCAGCCCCCAAGGGACAGGGAGTCAGCCCCAGCATTTT | CASSPQGTGSQPQHF
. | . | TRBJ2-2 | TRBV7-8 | TGTGCCAGCAGCTGGGGCGGGTCGGGCACCGGGGAGCTGTTTTTT | CASSWGGSGTGELFF
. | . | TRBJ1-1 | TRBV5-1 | TGCGCCAGTGGGGGGGTCTCTATGGACACTGAAGCTTTCTTT | CASGGVSMDTEAFF
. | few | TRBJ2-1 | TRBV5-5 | TGTGCCAGCAGCTTGGGCGAACCCAATGAGCAGTTCTTC | CASSLGEPNEQFF
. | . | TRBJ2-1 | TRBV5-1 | TGCGCCAGCAGAGGGACCTACTTTACCAATGAGCAGTTCTTC | CASRGTYFTNEQFF
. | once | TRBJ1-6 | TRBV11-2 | TGTGCCAGCAGCTTAGAACCACAGGCCTCTTCACCCCTCCACTTT | CASSLEPQASSPLHF